The source of this TCR beta chain is a study of blood T cell repertoires in COVID-19. Germline CDR1 MNHNS, CDR2 SASEGT. J lost 4 bases, V lost 3 bases, and 8 bases had no gene match. The CDR3 contains 15 residues. Original processing methods: How many nucleated cells were present was estimated from reference gene primer amplification. Method: immunoSEQ multiplex PCR; TCRdb's copy keeps in-frame clones and lacks some. V and J calls and clone size are those listed in that table; D and trimming were worked out from the DNA. Among 9,000 to 10,000 clones listed, about three quarters were seen once. The chain recombines TRBV6-1 with TRBJ2-5, with 7 bases lining up with TRBD2. The TCR comes from a man aged 60-69 years with active COVID-19. Specimen: peripheral blood. The CDR3 DNA reads as TGTGCCAGCAGTGAGATGGCGGGGAGGGGAGAGACCCAGTACTTC. It codes for CASSEMAGRGETQYF.